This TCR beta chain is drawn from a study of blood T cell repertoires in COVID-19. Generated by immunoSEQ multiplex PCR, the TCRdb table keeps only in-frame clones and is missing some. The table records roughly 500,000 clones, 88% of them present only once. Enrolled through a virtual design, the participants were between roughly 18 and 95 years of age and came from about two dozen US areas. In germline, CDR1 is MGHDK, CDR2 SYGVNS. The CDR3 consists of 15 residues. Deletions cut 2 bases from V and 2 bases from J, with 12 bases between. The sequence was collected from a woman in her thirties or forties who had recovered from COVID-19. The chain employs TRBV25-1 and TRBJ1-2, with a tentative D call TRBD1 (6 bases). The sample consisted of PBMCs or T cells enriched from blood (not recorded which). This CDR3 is CASSEPGRGNYGYTF. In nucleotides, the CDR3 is TGTGCCAGCAGTGAACCGGGCAGGGGCAACTATGGCTACACCTTC.